What follows are 8 T cell receptor beta chains derived from one specimen sequenced in a study of somatic mutations in cytotoxic T cells in rheumatoid arthritis. Sequenced by immunoSEQ multiplex PCR; TCRdb stores in-frame clones only, minus some. This sample yields about 18,000 clones, of which over 60% are seen a single time; about 30% belongs to the top ten. The sequenced material came from CD8+ T cells sorted from blood. These receptors were collected from an adult with rheumatoid arthritis.

J is TRBJ1-1 and V is TRBV5-1; D might be TRBD1 (5 bases). The germline V and J ends were trimmed by 4 bases and 0 bases, with 16 bases remaining between them. Germline CDR1 is SGHRS and CDR2 is YFSETQ. This CDR3 is 16 amino acids long. The CDR3 protein is CASSHEFGTVNTEAFF. CDR3 nucleotide sequence: TGCGCCAGCAGCCATGAATTTGGGACTGTGAACACTGAAGCTTTCTTT.

V and J are TRBV7-2 and TRBJ2-1, with D possibly TRBD2 on 5 matching bases. Trimming left V 5 bases short and J 2 bases short, with 13 bases between. The CDR3 contains 15 residues. CDR1 and CDR2 from the germline V gene are SGHTA and FQGNSA. The CDR3 spells CASSTGRRTYNEQFF. In DNA, the CDR3 is TGTGCCAGCAGCACGGGGAGAAGGACCTACAATGAGCAGTTCTTC.

The sample holds a few counts of this clone. CDR3 protein: CASSYGHSYEQYF. The CDR3 nucleotides are TGTGCCAGCAGCTATGGACACTCCTACGAGCAGTACTTC. The chain links TRBV11-2 to TRBJ2-7, with a weak D call TRBD1 (5 bases). The CDR3 totals 13 residues. V was cut by 4 bases and J by 0 bases, with 7 bases left in between. The V gene's germline CDR1 is SGHAT and CDR2 FQNNGV.

The V call is TRBV6-6, the J call TRBJ2-5, with D possibly being TRBD2 (6 bases). In germline, CDR1 is MNHNY, CDR2 SVGAGI (reference sequence). V dropped 8 bases and J dropped 2 bases, with 12 bases sitting between them. The CDR3 runs 13 residues. This chain's CDR3 is CASLGLFQETQYF. The CDR3 DNA follows: TGTGCCAGCTTGGGACTTTTTCAAGAGACCCAGTACTTC.

The genes are TRBV10-2 and TRBJ2-7; 10 nucleotides agree with TRBD2. CDR3 length equals 16 residues. The germline gives CDR1 WSHSY, CDR2 SAAADI. Germline trimming cut 2 bases from V and 6 bases from J; bases unmatched to any gene: 10. Here the CDR3 DNA reads TGCGCCAGCAGTGAGGCGCTAGCGGGAGAAAGGCGCGAGCAGTACTTC. The encoded protein is CASSEALAGERREQYF.

This clone showed up just once. The genes are TRBV15 and TRBJ2-1, with D possibly TRBD2 on 5 matching bases. This CDR3 is 17 amino acids long. The V end was cut by 0 bases, the J end by 0 bases, with 12 bases between. CDR1 and CDR2 from the germline V gene are LNHNV and YYDKDF (reference sequence). The CDR3 here is CATSRESGYSSYNEQFF. The CDR3 coding sequence is TGTGCCACCAGCAGAGAAAGCGGCTATAGCTCCTACAATGAGCAGTTCTTC.

This chain connects TRBV28 to TRBJ2-3; unclear D gene. The germline V gene has CDR1 MDHEN and CDR2 SYDVKM. Trimming pared 3 bases from V and 2 bases from J, leaving 9 bases between. The CDR3 loop spans 14 amino acids. In nucleotides, the CDR3 is TGTGCCAGCAGTTTTCTAGACCTCACAGATACGCAGTATTTT. Its protein is CASSFLDLTDTQYF.

The chain links TRBV2 to TRBJ2-3, with D perhaps matching TRBD1 (5 bases). The CDR3 is made up of 14 amino acids. Germline CDR1 is SNHLY and CDR2 is FYNNEI. Trimming took off 3 bases at V and 2 bases at J, with 9 bases between the two ends. CDR3 amino acids: CASSESGNTDTQYF. CDR3 sequence (DNA): TGTGCCAGCAGTGAGTCAGGGAACACAGATACGCAGTATTTT.